The 31 T cell receptor beta chains in this list originate from one sample, sequenced in a study of blood T cell repertoires in COVID-19. TCRdb's table, derived via immunoSEQ multiplex PCR, lists solely in-frame clones and lacks some. This sample carries some 59,000 clones, around 77% of them seen once, and the ten largest clones take about 22%. Sequencing used peripheral blood. Receptors were obtained from an elderly man with active or convalescent COVID-19.

Only a few counts were recorded for this clone. This chain connects TRBV5-5 to TRBJ2-1, with D perhaps matching TRBD1 (5 bases). Trimming left V 5 bases short and J 4 bases short, with 19 bases between. Per germline, CDR1 SGHKS and CDR2 YYEKEE (reference sequence). This CDR3 region has 16 residues. As DNA, the CDR3 is TGTGCCAGCAGTCAAACACTGGGGCTAAAATACAATGAGCAGTTCTTC. It specifies CASSQTLGLKYNEQFF. The complete variable domain, with remaining parts taken from reference TRBV5-5 and TRBJ2-1, reads DAGVTQSPTHLIKTRGQQVTLRCSPISGHKSVSWYQQVLGQGPQFIFQYYEKEERGRGNFPDRFSARQFPNYSSELNVNALLLGDSALYLCASSQTLGLKYNEQFFGPGTRLTVL.

This chain links TRBV28 with TRBJ1-1; 9 bases align to TRBD1. V lost 4 bases, J lost 0 bases, and 15 bases stayed unmatched. CDR3 length equals 19 residues. Germline values: CDR1 MDHEN, CDR2 SYDVKM. CDR3 sequence (DNA): TGTGCCAGCAGTTCAGAGTTCTTGGGACAGGGAAGAATGAACACTGAAGCTTTCTTT. It codes for CASSSEFLGQGRMNTEAFF.

This clone was observed a few times. The V call is TRBV15, the J call TRBJ2-1; 8 bases agree with TRBD1. The germline V gene has CDR1 LNHNV and CDR2 YYDKDF (reference sequence). The CDR3 covers 15 residues. Germline trimming cut 1 base from V and 6 bases from J; bases unmatched to any gene: 5. The DNA for the CDR3 is TGTGCCACCAGCAGAGGGACAGGGCTACCCAATGAGCAGTTCTTC. Residues: CATSRGTGLPNEQFF.

The CDR3 bases are TGTGCCAGCAGCCCAAGGACAGTCCAAGAGACCCAGTACTTC. Translated, it gives CASSPRTVQETQYF. The chain combines TRBV5-4 with TRBJ2-5, with a tentative D call TRBD1 (6 bases). CDR3 size: 14 residues. Germline CDR1 SGHNT, CDR2 YYREEE (reference sequence). The germline V and J ends were trimmed by 4 bases and 1 base, with 11 bases remaining between them.

The chain couples TRBV10-3 to TRBJ2-5, with 9 positions matching TRBD2. From germline, CDR1 is ENHRY and CDR2 SYGVKD. The CDR3 sequence is 15 residues long. J was trimmed by 4 bases and V by 4 bases; bases with no gene match: 7. CDR3 amino acids: CAISAVAGVGETQYF. CDR3 DNA sequence: TGTGCCATCAGTGCCGTAGCGGGAGTGGGAGAGACCCAGTACTTC.

The table lists this clone with many counts. The rearrangement links TRBV27 to TRBJ2-5; weak D call: TRBD2 (5 bases). Germline V gene data show CDR1 as MNHEY and CDR2 as SMNVEV (reference sequence). V was trimmed by 7 bases and J by 7 bases, leaving 10 bases between them. The CDR3 is 11 residues long. The CDR3 sequence is CASTLEGTQYF. CDR3 nucleotide sequence: TGTGCCAGCACCCTAGAGGGGACCCAGTACTTC.

The chain employs TRBV4-3 and TRBJ2-3, with a tentative D call TRBD2 (6 bases). The V end was cut by 0 bases, the J end by 6 bases, with 16 bases between. The CDR3 has 16 residues. The germline V gene has CDR1 LGHNA and CDR2 YSLEER. In nucleotides, the CDR3 is TGCGCCAGCAGCCAAGATACGGGAGTCCTGGGGGATACGCAGTATTTT. It codes for CASSQDTGVLGDTQYF.

This clone was counted a few times. V gene TRBV9 combines with J gene TRBJ1-5; possible D gene TRBD1, 5 bases. The CDR3 contains 15 residues. Germline values: CDR1 SGDLS, CDR2 YYNGEE. Trimming left V 3 bases short and J 0 bases short, with 10 bases between. CDR3 sequence: CASSADSYSNQPQHF. Here the CDR3 DNA reads TGTGCCAGCAGCGCCGACAGCTATAGCAATCAGCCCCAGCATTTT.

CDR3 loop: CASSLYDRVYEKLFF. The CDR3 DNA reads as TGTGCCAGCAGCTTATACGACAGGGTTTATGAAAAACTGTTTTTT. This chain joins TRBV5-6 and TRBJ1-4, with TRBD1 matching over 7 bases. This CDR3 comprises 15 residues. The V gene end was trimmed by 2 bases and the J gene end by 6 bases; junction bases not matched to a gene: 7. The V gene's germline CDR1 is SGHDT and CDR2 YYEEEE.

The V call is TRBV6-5, the J call TRBJ1-2; possibly TRBD1 for D (6 bases). Germline V gene lookup returns CDR1 MNHEY and CDR2 SVGAGI. V dropped 5 bases and J dropped 2 bases, with 15 bases sitting between them. This CDR3 contains 15 residues. CDR3 DNA: TGTGCCAGCAGTCTCGACTCGGGGGGCAACTATGGCTACACCTTC. This gives the protein CASSLDSGGNYGYTF.

This clone was counted only a few times. The V and J genes are TRBV5-3 and TRBJ2-5, with D unresolved. TRBV5-3 is sorted into the ORF group, with uncertain function. V dropped 0 bases and J dropped 0 bases, with 9 bases sitting between them. The CDR3 sequence is 15 residues long. The CDR3 bases are TGTGCCAGAAGCTTGGCGTCAGACAACCAAGAGACCCAGTACTTC. It is translated as CARSLASDNQETQYF.

This chain connects TRBV11-2 to TRBJ2-5; weak D call: TRBD1 (5 bases). This CDR3 has 18 amino acids. Trimming took 3 bases from V and 1 from J, leaving 21 bases between them. Germline values: CDR1 SGHAT, CDR2 FQNNGV. CDR3 bases: TGTGCCAGCAGCTTGAACCCGACAGTCTCGTCCTTCCAAGAGACCCAGTACTTC. This gives the protein CASSLNPTVSSFQETQYF. Filled out from reference TRBV11-2 and TRBJ2-5, the complete variable domain reads EAGVAQSPRYKIIEKRQSVAFWCNPISGHATLYWYQQILGQGPKLLIQFQNNGVVDDSQLPKDRFSAERLKGVDSTLKIQPAKLEDSAVYLCASSLNPTVSSFQETQYFGPGTRLLVL.

The chain recombines TRBV5-1 with TRBJ1-2; 7 positions agree with TRBD1. The J segment lost 3 bases and the V segment lost 5 bases, leaving 7 bases of the junction unmatched. CDR3 length: 14 residues. CDR1 SGHRS and CDR2 YFSETQ come from the germline V gene. The CDR3 spells CASRPGGPDYGYTF. The CDR3 region has the DNA TGCGCCAGCAGGCCAGGGGGACCGGACTATGGCTACACCTTC.

This chain links TRBV9 with TRBJ1-2, with a possible D match to TRBD1 (6 bases). Per germline, CDR1 SGDLS and CDR2 YYNGEE. The CDR3 is made up of 14 amino acids. Trimming removed 0 bases at V and 5 bases at J, with 11 bases between. CDR3 in amino acids: CASSVGDTEYGYTF. In nucleotides, the CDR3 is TGTGCCAGCAGCGTAGGGGACACTGAATATGGCTACACCTTC.

This chain joins TRBV5-1 and TRBJ1-1; D call uncertain. CDR3 length equals 13 residues. Germline V gene lookup returns CDR1 SGHRS and CDR2 YFSETQ. V was clipped by 3 bases and J by 8 bases, with 14 bases between them. CDR3 amino acids: CASSSNEESEAFF. In nucleotides, the CDR3 is TGCGCCAGCAGCTCAAACGAAGAGAGCGAAGCTTTCTTT.

As DNA, the CDR3 is TGTGCCAGTAGTACGGGGACTAGCGGGGTTGGAGATACGCAGTATTTT. Translation: CASSTGTSGVGDTQYF. V is TRBV19 and J is TRBJ2-3; 13 nucleotides align to TRBD2. The germline V gene has CDR1 LNHDA and CDR2 SQIVND (reference sequence). The CDR3 has 16 amino acids. V lost 4 bases to trimming and J lost 5 bases; unmatched junction nucleotides: 6.

The chain recombines TRBV10-3 with TRBJ2-7; 10 nucleotides line up with TRBD2. J was trimmed by 0 bases and V by 5 bases; bases with no gene match: 1. Per the germline V gene, CDR1 is ENHRY and CDR2 is SYGVKD. This CDR3 comprises 14 residues. DNA of the CDR3: TGTGCCATCAGTAGGACTAGCGGCTCCTACGAGCAGTACTTC. This translates into CAISRTSGSYEQYF.

This clone was detected only once. This sequence joins TRBV19 and TRBJ2-3, with TRBD2 matching over 8 bases. Germline trimming cut 1 base from V and 0 bases from J; bases unmatched to any gene: 3. This CDR3 spans 16 amino acids. Germline V gives CDR1 LNHDA, CDR2 SQIVND (reference sequence). This chain's CDR3 is CASSIGGGLSTDTQYF. The CDR3, as DNA: TGTGCCAGTAGTATAGGCGGGGGGCTCAGCACAGATACGCAGTATTTT. The full variable domain, with the rest looked up from reference TRBV19 and TRBJ2-3, is DGGITQSPKYLFRKEGQNVTLSCEQNLNHDAMYWYRQDPGQGLRLIYYSQIVNDFQKGDIAEGYSVSREKKESFPLTVTSAQKNPTAFYLCASSIGGGLSTDTQYFGPGTRLTVL.

This clone was observed a single time. The gene calls are TRBV7-3 and TRBJ2-4, with 8 bases lining up with TRBD2. This CDR3 is 15 amino acids long. Germline V gene data show CDR1 as SGHTA and CDR2 as FQGTGA. Trimming removed 5 bases from V and 12 bases from J; junction bases left unmatched: 15. CDR3 DNA sequence: TGTGCCAGCAGCGATAAGGGACTAGATTCATGGCGTCAGTACTTC. Residues: CASSDKGLDSWRQYF.

J is TRBJ1-5 and V is TRBV19; D may be TRBD1 (6 bases). The V end was cut by 7 bases, the J end by 3 bases, with 10 bases between. From germline, CDR1 is LNHDA and CDR2 SQIVND (reference sequence). This CDR3 contains 13 residues. In DNA, the CDR3 is TGTGCCAGTACCCGGACAGTCAATCAGCCCCAGCATTTT. Translated: CASTRTVNQPQHF.

This chain uses TRBV19 with TRBJ1-1; 8 bases match TRBD1. CDR1 LNHDA and CDR2 SQIVND come from the germline V gene (reference sequence). The CDR3 has 15 residues. The trim removed 3 bases at V and 7 bases at J, leaving 10 bases unmatched. The CDR3: CASSIRQGNRIEAFF. CDR3 coding DNA: TGTGCCAGTAGTATTCGACAGGGGAACCGGATTGAAGCTTTCTTT.

The chain has TRBV10-3 and TRBJ1-2, with 7 bases fitting TRBD1. J gave up 3 bases and V 5 bases, and 3 bases lay outside the gene matches. Germline V gene sequence: CDR1 ENHRY, CDR2 SYGVKD. The CDR3 has 13 amino acids. CDR3 sequence (DNA): TGTGCCATCAGTACGACAGGGCACTATGGCTACACCTTC. Protein: CAISTTGHYGYTF.

The chain recombines TRBV5-1 with TRBJ1-2, with D possibly being TRBD1 (6 bases). This CDR3 comprises 13 residues. Germline V gene sequence: CDR1 SGHRS, CDR2 YFSETQ. V dropped 3 bases and J dropped 5 bases, with 11 bases sitting between them. The DNA for the CDR3 is TGCGCCAGCAGCTCGGCAGGGGAATATGGCTACACCTTC. Translated, it gives CASSSAGEYGYTF.

CDR3 DNA: TGCAGCGTTGAACAGGGTGTCACAGATACGCAGTATTTT. Translation: CSVEQGVTDTQYF. The chain is built from TRBV29-1 and TRBJ2-3; D possibly corresponds to TRBD1 (5 bases). The CDR3 extends over 13 amino acids. V shed 2 bases and J shed 2 bases, with 8 bases lying between them. The V gene's germline CDR1 is SQVTM and CDR2 ANQGSEA.

This clone is labeled medium-sized. V is TRBV18 and J is TRBJ1-4, with a weak D call TRBD1 (6 bases). Germline CDR1 is KGHSH and CDR2 is LQKENI. This CDR3 is 14 amino acids long. Between the trimmed V and J ends, which lost 3 bases and 8 bases, there was a span of 13 bases. The CDR3: CASSPSGEFEKLFF. Here the CDR3 DNA reads TGTGCCAGCTCACCGTCAGGGGAATTCGAAAAACTGTTTTTT. The full variable domain, with the rest looked up from reference TRBV18 and TRBJ1-4, is NAGVMQNPRHLVRRRGQEARLRCSPMKGHSHVYWYRQLPEEGLKFMVYLQKENIIDESGMPKERFSAEFPKEGPSILRIQQVVRGDSAAYFCASSPSGEFEKLFFGSGTQLSVL.

This chain links TRBV6-5 with TRBJ1-2, with 9 bases fitting TRBD1. J was trimmed by 6 bases and V by 4 bases; bases with no gene match: 3. CDR1 is MNHEY, CDR2 SVGAGI, per germline. The CDR3 covers 13 residues. This CDR3 is CASSWTGADGYTF. The CDR3 nucleotides are TGTGCCAGCAGTTGGACAGGGGCGGATGGCTACACCTTC.

The V and J genes are TRBV5-1 and TRBJ2-2; no reliable D call. Trimming took off 3 bases at V and 4 bases at J, with 7 bases between the two ends. The CDR3 extends over 13 amino acids. Germline lookup yields CDR1 SGHRS and CDR2 YFSETQ. The CDR3 is CASSWAVTGELFF. As DNA, the CDR3 is TGCGCCAGCAGCTGGGCAGTCACCGGGGAGCTGTTTTTT. The full variable domain, its missing parts supplied by reference TRBV5-1 and TRBJ2-2, is KAGVTQTPRYLIKTRGQQVTLSCSPISGHRSVSWYQQTPGQGLQFLFEYFSETQRNKGNFPGRFSGRQFSNSRSEMNVSTLELGDSALYLCASSWAVTGELFFGEGSRLTVL.

The chain carries TRBV6-1 and TRBJ2-3, with 7 positions matching TRBD2. The length of the CDR3 is 15 residues. Germline assignment: CDR1 MNHNS and CDR2 SASEGT. V gave up 3 bases and J gave up 4 bases; unmatched junction bases: 7. The CDR3 coding sequence is TGTGCCAGCAGTGAGTTTTGGGGGGGGGCAGATACGCAGTATTTT. This codes for CASSEFWGGADTQYF.

The chain employs TRBV9 and TRBJ2-7; 7 bases align to TRBD1. After removal of 4 bases from V and 3 bases from J, the junction contained 13 bases not matched to a gene. The CDR3 has 16 amino acids. From germline, CDR1 is SGDLS and CDR2 YYNGEE. The CDR3 reads CASSSGRDSHLYEQYF. DNA for the CDR3: TGTGCCAGCAGCTCCGGCCGGGACAGCCACCTCTACGAGCAGTACTTC.

This clone occurred a few times. The CDR3: CASSPRHRAPQETQYF. The DNA for the CDR3 is TGTGCCAGCAGCCCCCGGCACAGGGCCCCCCAAGAGACCCAGTACTTC. The V and J genes are TRBV9 and TRBJ2-5; D is perhaps TRBD1 (6 bases). Germline CDR1 and CDR2: SGDLS and YYNGEE. V gave up 4 bases and J gave up 1 base, with 17 bases separating them. This CDR3 region has 16 residues.

The table lists this clone with a few counts. The rearrangement joins TRBV6-5 to TRBJ2-3; TRBD1 agrees at 10 bases. Germline CDR1 and CDR2: MNHEY and SVGAGI. The CDR3 length is 15 residues. With V trimmed by 10 bases and J by 4 bases, 11 bases remained unmatched. The CDR3 protein is CANAPGTGDADTQYF. CDR3 coding DNA: TGTGCCAACGCCCCCGGGACAGGGGACGCAGATACGCAGTATTTT.